One and the same sample provided the 15 T cell receptor beta chains below, sequenced in a study of shared clonotypes between healthy human individuals. Using immunoSEQ multiplex PCR, the repertoire was profiled, and TCRdb retains in-frame clones only, with some absent. Of some 2 million clones listed, about 95% are singletons. It was CD45RO-negative cells, positively selected for CCR7, that made up naive CD8 cells, with terminally differentiated effector memory CD45RA+ cells excluded. Sequenced material: naive CD8+ T cells sorted from blood. The receptors originated from a man younger than 35 in good health.

The chain has TRBV6-6 and TRBJ1-1; no clear D. Germline V gives CDR1 MNHNY, CDR2 SVGAGI (reference sequence). The CDR3 has 13 amino acids. V lost 10 bases and J lost 3, with 15 bases in between. CDR3 residues: CATGLRWDTEAFF. The CDR3 DNA is TGTGCCACCGGGCTGAGATGGGACACTGAAGCTTTCTTT.

The chain has TRBV5-1 and TRBJ2-5, with D perhaps TRBD1 (6 bases). Deletions cut 0 bases from V and 1 base from J, with 19 bases between. Germline V CDR1 and CDR2: SGHRS, YFSETQ. This CDR3 comprises 18 residues. In DNA form, the CDR3 reads TGCGCCAGCAGCTTGGGTTGGGGCAGGGGAAAACTCCAAGAGACCCAGTACTTC. It is translated as CASSLGWGRGKLQETQYF.

This chain connects TRBV4-3 to TRBJ2-3, with a tentative D call TRBD2 (6 bases). V lost 1 base and J 4 bases, leaving 12 bases between the germline ends. Germline-derived CDR1 and CDR2 are LGHNA and YSLEER. The CDR3 sequence is 15 residues long. The CDR3 here is CASSQAEGGPDTQYF. CDR3 nucleotide sequence: TGCGCCAGCAGCCAAGCCGAGGGAGGTCCAGATACGCAGTATTTT.

With regard to this clone: The sample contains more than one DNA sequence encoding this CDR3. The rearrangement joins TRBV11-2 to TRBJ2-7; D unresolved. The CDR3 is made up of 13 amino acids. V was trimmed by 0 bases and J by 4 bases, leaving 7 bases between them. Germline CDR1 and CDR2: SGHAT and FQNNGV. The CDR3 sequence: CASSLDPLYEQYF. Here the CDR3 DNA reads TGTGCCAGCAGCTTAGACCCCTTATACGAGCAGTACTTC.

V and J are TRBV29-1 and TRBJ1-4; the D gene is possibly TRBD1 (5 bases). Germline V CDR1 and CDR2: SQVTM, ANQGSEA. The CDR3 is 16 residues long. Trimming took off 0 bases at V and 0 bases at J, with 11 bases between the two ends. The CDR3 is CSVEDLPGSTNEKLFF. CDR3 bases: TGCAGCGTTGAAGATCTGCCAGGGTCAACTAATGAAAAACTGTTTTTT.

To note about this clone: Sequence at one end of the junction differs from germline and may be a read error. The chain joins TRBV7-7 to TRBJ1-1; D gene ambiguous. The CDR3 runs to 13 residues. The germline gives CDR1 SSHAT, CDR2 FNYEAQ (reference sequence). The chain's CDR3 is CASSFRENTEAFF. DNA of the CDR3: TGTGCTAGCAGCTTCCGGGAAAACACTGAAGCTTTCTTT.

This chain links TRBV27 with TRBJ1-2; D gene ambiguous. This CDR3 region has 16 residues. Trimming removed 0 bases at V and 7 bases at J, with 18 bases between. Germline V gene lookup returns CDR1 MNHEY and CDR2 SMNVEV (reference sequence). This CDR3 reads CASSLSGLGWEGGYTF. CDR3 DNA: TGTGCCAGCAGTTTATCCGGCCTCGGGTGGGAGGGTGGCTACACCTTC.

The genes are TRBV30 and TRBJ2-1, with 7 bases lining up with TRBD2. The CDR3 extends over 11 amino acids. Germline CDR1 is GTSNPN and CDR2 is SVGIG (reference sequence). Trimming cost V 2 bases and J 10 bases; bases outside gene matches: 2. The CDR3 protein is CAWSWEGEQFF. In DNA, the CDR3 is TGTGCCTGGAGTTGGGAGGGGGAGCAGTTCTTC.

The gene calls are TRBV6-1 and TRBJ2-1; 9 bases line up with TRBD2. The CDR3 contains 15 residues. Germline-derived CDR1 and CDR2 are MNHNS and SASEGT. V shed 8 bases and J 0 bases; nucleotides not matched to a gene: 5. The CDR3 protein is CASRILAGSYNEQFF. In DNA, the CDR3 is TGTGCCAGCCGAATACTAGCGGGCTCCTACAATGAGCAGTTCTTC.

This chain links TRBV7-9 with TRBJ1-1; D possibly corresponds to TRBD1 (5 bases). CDR3 length: 15 amino acids. Germline loops: CDR1 SEHNR, CDR2 FQNEAQ (reference sequence). V was clipped by 1 base and J by 4 bases, with 13 bases between them. Written as DNA, the CDR3 is TGTGCCAGCAGCTTAGTTGGCCAGGGAGTCACTGAAGCTTTCTTT. Translation gives CASSLVGQGVTEAFF.

The chain has TRBV27 and TRBJ2-2; TRBD1 matches at 10 bases. The CDR3 consists of 14 residues. In germline, CDR1 is MNHEY, CDR2 SMNVEV (reference sequence). V dropped 7 bases and J dropped 5; count of bases not matched to a gene: 4. CDR3: CASTPGQGTGELFF. CDR3 DNA sequence: TGTGCCAGCACCCCGGGACAGGGGACCGGGGAGCTGTTTTTT.

On this clone itself: The limits of the CDR3 on the DNA are not certain, so only TCRdb's listed CDR3 is given. The chain links TRBV10-3 to TRBJ2-2. Germline CDR1 ENHRY, CDR2 SYGVKD. The CDR3 sequence runs 24 residues, both termini included. The CDR3 loop reads CAIRKTELHRGAVFWRNVGGELFF.

This clone was observed once. In the same sample, other DNA sequences code for this CDR3. The genes are TRBV7-2 and TRBJ2-1; a weak D match, TRBD2 (6 bases). V lost 3 bases, J lost 4 bases, and 10 bases lay in between. The CDR3 loop spans 14 amino acids. The germline CDR1 and CDR2 sequences are SGHTA and FQGNSA. The CDR3 nucleotides read TGTGCCAGCAGCTTTCCGGGACTGTACAATGAGCAGTTCTTC. This gives the protein CASSFPGLYNEQFF.

This clone has only one observation. The chain couples TRBV2 to TRBJ2-7; D unclear. Trimming left V 3 bases short and J 3 bases short, with 6 bases between. This CDR3 is built from 12 residues. Germline loops: CDR1 SNHLY, CDR2 FYNNEI. The CDR3 region is CASSDSHYEQYF. The CDR3 DNA sequence: TGTGCCAGCAGTGACAGCCACTACGAGCAGTACTTC.

This chain joins TRBV5-1 and TRBJ2-7, with 9 bases fitting TRBD2. The length of the CDR3 is 14 residues. The J segment lost 6 bases and the V segment lost 0 bases, leaving 4 bases of the junction unmatched. Germline CDR1 is SGHRS and CDR2 is YFSETQ. The CDR3 region is CASSLAAGGLEQYF. The CDR3 nucleotides are TGCGCCAGCAGCTTGGCTGCGGGAGGGCTCGAGCAGTACTTC.